This TCR beta chain was found in a study of blood T cells in healthy people across ages. This clonotype was counted between two and nine times. The draw of peripheral blood yielded roughly 9.4 milliliters from each donor. The V end was cut by 5 bases, the J end by 2 bases, with 16 bases between. Per the germline V gene, CDR1 is SGHTA and CDR2 is FQGTGA. This CDR3 comprises 15 residues. The use of a sample-barcoded 5' primer and a J-beta primer mix characterized a second PCR of 7 to 11 cycles. Via MiXCR, TCRdb re-called the 5' RACE reads, giving one row per CDR3 protein. In the table there are hundreds of thousands of distinct CDR3 sequences, 49% of which are singletons.

The origin of this receptor is a woman between 55 and 75 years old in good health. Input material: blood. This chain joins TRBV7-3 and TRBJ2-7; D might be TRBD2 (6 bases). For the CDR3, the DNA is TGTGCCAGCAGCGTGCGAGCTAGCGCCGCCTACGAGCAGTACTTC. Its protein is CASSVRASAAYEQYF.